Below are 23 T cell receptor beta chains sequenced from a single sample in a study. TCRdb re-called the 5' RACE reads with MiXCR, one entry per CDR3 protein. Of just under 65,000 distinct CDR3 sequences in the sample, around a fifth were seen once. The sample was memory CD4+ T cells sorted from a lymph node. Subset denoted: memory CD4+ T cells, CD4+CD45RO+CD25-. The receptors stem from a female donor with breast cancer.

The sample holds a few counts of this clonotype. This chain uses TRBV5-1 with TRBJ2-3; a possible D gene is TRBD2 (6 bases). The CDR3 contains 15 residues. Germline CDR1 SGHRS, CDR2 YFSETQ. The germline V and J ends were trimmed by 5 bases and 5 bases, with 18 bases remaining between them. The CDR3 nucleotides read TGCGCCAGCAGGGATGGTGCTAGCGTGATAGATACGCAGTATTTT. This sequence encodes CASRDGASVIDTQYF.

Turning to this clonotype: Given a much more abundant clone one base away, this may be a read error. J is TRBJ1-2 and V is TRBV6-5; no clear D. V lost 5 bases and J 8 bases, leaving 18 bases between the germline ends. The CDR3 extends over 14 amino acids. Germline V CDR1 and CDR2: MNHEY, SVGAGI. The CDR3 DNA reads as TGTGCCAGCAGTCCCTCCCTAGGCTTGGGGGGCTACACCTTC. Translation: CASSPSLGLGGYTF.

V usage is TRBV20-1 and J usage is TRBJ2-7, with D perhaps matching TRBD2 (6 bases). The V end lost 1 base, the J end lost 3 bases, and 13 bases lay between the germline ends. The CDR3 loop spans 14 amino acids. Germline CDR1 DFQATT, CDR2 SNEGSKA (reference sequence). CDR3 sequence: CSARVRGGVYEQYF. CDR3 coding DNA: TGCAGTGCTAGAGTGCGGGGCGGGGTCTACGAGCAGTACTTC.

This clonotype was seen a few times. This sequence joins TRBV4-3 and TRBJ1-3; possible D gene TRBD1, 5 bases. V lost 4 bases and J lost 4, with 17 bases in between. The CDR3 loop spans 16 amino acids. CDR1 is LGHNA, CDR2 YSLEER, per germline. The CDR3 DNA sequence: TGCGCCAGCAGCCCGATGATGGGACGGCCAGGAAACACCATATATTTT. Residues: CASSPMMGRPGNTIYF.

The V gene is TRBV12-3 or TRBV12-4, the J gene TRBJ2-1; a weak D match, TRBD2 (6 bases). The ends were cut back, 6 bases at V and 5 bases at J, with 14 bases in the middle. The length of the CDR3 is 14 residues. CDR3 region: CASRGSGDDNEQFF. CDR3 sequence (DNA): TGTGCCAGCAGGGGTAGCGGAGATGACAATGAGCAGTTCTTC.

There are many counts of this clonotype. The rearrangement joins TRBV20-1 to TRBJ2-3, with 14 nucleotides matching TRBD2. CDR3 length: 16 residues. The V gene's germline CDR1 is DFQATT and CDR2 SNEGSKA (reference sequence). V shed 3 bases and J 2 bases; nucleotides not matched to a gene: 4. The CDR3 loop is CSASKGLAGDTDTQYF. CDR3 in DNA: TGCAGTGCTAGTAAGGGACTAGCGGGAGACACAGATACGCAGTATTTT.

Here the CDR3 reads CASSFNLNWDQETQYF. The CDR3 region has the DNA TGTGCCAGCAGCTTCAACCTCAACTGGGACCAAGAGACCCAGTACTTC. This chain uses TRBV7-9 with TRBJ2-5, with unresolved D. From germline, CDR1 is SEHNR and CDR2 FQNEAQ (reference sequence). This CDR3 is built from 16 residues. V was trimmed by 3 bases and J by 0 bases, leaving 14 bases between them. Together with reference TRBV7-9 and TRBJ2-5, the CDR3 gives the full variable domain: DTGVSQNPRHKITKRGQNVTFRCDPISEHNRLYWYRQTLGQGPEFLTYFQNEAQLEKSRLLSDRFSAERPKGSFSTLEIQRTEQGDSAMYLCASSFNLNWDQETQYFGPGTRLLVL.

This clonotype was detected once. CDR3 DNA: TGTGCCAGCGGCAGCACGACAGGCTTCGGTGAAGCTTTCTTT. This translates into CASGSTTGFGEAFF. J is TRBJ1-1 and V is TRBV6-4; weak D call: TRBD1 (6 bases). CDR1 and CDR2 from the germline V gene are MRHNA and SNTAGT. V was cut by 8 bases and J by 7 bases, with 20 bases left in between. The CDR3 length is 14 residues.

The rearrangement links TRBV12-3 or TRBV12-4 to TRBJ2-7; possible D gene TRBD2, 6 bases. The CDR3 sequence is 14 residues long. Trimming took off 1 base at V and 5 bases at J, with 12 bases between the two ends. This CDR3 reads CASSLDVWGDEQYF. CDR3 in DNA: TGTGCCAGCAGTTTAGACGTTTGGGGGGACGAGCAGTACTTC.

This chain joins TRBV18 and TRBJ2-7, with TRBD1 matching over 7 bases. The CDR3 totals 16 residues. V lost 3 bases and J lost 1; bases outside the gene matches: 9. Germline V gives CDR1 KGHSH, CDR2 LQKENI. The CDR3 reads CASSPLFGTASYEQYF. The CDR3 DNA follows: TGTGCCAGCTCACCGCTATTCGGGACAGCTTCCTACGAGCAGTACTTC.

This clonotype was seen a few times. The conserved phenylalanine or tryptophan is not found at the CDR3 terminus, so this likely reflects a read error. The J gene is TRBJ2-3, the V gene TRBV5-1, with D possibly being TRBD2 (6 bases). Trimming took 3 bases from V and 5 from J, leaving 16 bases between them. The CDR3 runs to 15 residues. Germline CDR1 SGHRS, CDR2 YFSETQ. DNA of the CDR3: TGCGCCAGCAGCTCACAGGCTAGCGAAGGAGATACGCAGTATTCT. Translation: CASSSQASEGDTQYS.

This chain links TRBV5-6 with TRBJ2-2, with 12 bases that match TRBD2. The ends lost 3 bases at V and 7 bases at J; junction bases unmatched: 4. The CDR3 has 15 residues. Germline CDR1 and CDR2: SGHDT and YYEEEE. This CDR3 reads CASSSLAGGVGELFF. The CDR3 nucleotides read TGTGCCAGCAGCTCACTAGCGGGAGGAGTCGGGGAGCTGTTTTTT.

The chain carries TRBV7-2 and TRBJ1-5; D gene unclear. Germline loops: CDR1 SGHTA, CDR2 FQGNSA. With 3 bases removed from V and 3 bases from J, the gap between germline ends came to 6 bases. The CDR3 loop spans 13 amino acids. The CDR3 DNA follows: TGTGCCAGCAGCTTCGGGGACAATCAGCCCCAGCATTTT. The encoded protein is CASSFGDNQPQHF.

The sample holds many counts of this clonotype. J is TRBJ1-2 and V is TRBV6-5; a weak D match, TRBD1 (5 bases). The V and J ends lost 6 bases and 3 bases respectively, with 14 bases between them. CDR1 is MNHEY, CDR2 SVGAGI, per germline. This CDR3 region has 14 residues. CDR3 DNA sequence: TGTGCCAGCAGGAATGTTGACAGACACTATGGCTACACCTTC. Translated: CASRNVDRHYGYTF.

This clonotype was counted many times. The chain couples TRBV20-1 to TRBJ2-3; weak D call: TRBD1 (6 bases). CDR3 size: 14 residues. Germline CDR1 reads DFQATT; CDR2 reads SNEGSKA (reference sequence). Trimming took off 1 base at V and 1 base at J, with 9 bases between the two ends. CDR3 DNA sequence: TGCAGTGCTAGAGGGAGGACAGGCACAGATACGCAGTATTTT. This encodes CSARGRTGTDTQYF.

V is TRBV5-1 and J is TRBJ2-3; either TRBD1 or TRBD2 may fit D (6 bases each). Between the trimmed V and J ends, which lost 4 bases and 4 bases, there was a span of 13 bases. Per germline, CDR1 SGHRS and CDR2 YFSETQ. There are 14 residues in the CDR3. CDR3: CASSRRGGPDTQYF. As DNA, the CDR3 is TGCGCCAGCAGCCGACGAGGGGGGCCAGATACGCAGTATTTT.

This chain links TRBV5-6 with TRBJ2-3, with 9 bases identical to TRBD2. Germline CDR1 SGHDT, CDR2 YYEEEE. After removal of 4 bases from V and 6 bases from J, the junction contained 6 bases not matched to a gene. The CDR3 has 14 residues. CDR3 DNA: TGTGCCAGCAGCATTCTAGCGGGGTGGGATACGCAGTATTTT. This translates into CASSILAGWDTQYF.

This sequence joins TRBV12-5 and TRBJ1-1; 7 bases map to TRBD1. V trimming: 1 base; J trimming: 11 bases; junction bases outside the gene matches: 7. Looked up from germline, CDR1 is LGHNT and CDR2 is FRNRAP. CDR3 length: 13 residues. The CDR3 coding sequence is TGTGCTAGTGGTTTGGCCGACAGGGTCGAGGCTTTCTTT. Translation: CASGLADRVEAFF. The full variable domain, completed using reference TRBV12-5 and TRBJ1-1, is DARVTQTPRHKVTEMGQEVTMRCQPILGHNTVFWYRQTMMQGLELLAYFRNRAPLDDSGMPKDRFSAEMPDATLATLKIQPSEPRDSAVYFCASGLADRVEAFFGQGTRLTVV.

This clonotype was recorded at least ten times. The rearrangement links TRBV29-1 to TRBJ1-5; 7 bases match TRBD1. CDR1 SQVTM and CDR2 ANQGSEA come from the germline V gene. The ends lost 5 bases at V and 4 bases at J; junction bases unmatched: 8. The CDR3 has 14 residues. CDR3 sequence reads: CSVSQGGSNQPQHF. The CDR3 DNA reads as TGCAGCGTTTCTCAGGGGGGCTCTAATCAGCCCCAGCATTTT.

The rearrangement uses TRBV7-9 and TRBJ1-5; D uncertain. Germline CDR1 SEHNR, CDR2 FQNEAQ (reference sequence). The CDR3 loop spans 13 amino acids. Trimming pared 4 bases from V and 6 bases from J, leaving 10 bases between. The CDR3 coding sequence is TGTGCCAGCAGCTCGAGGGAGGGTCAGCCCCAGCATTTT. Translation: CASSSREGQPQHF. Supplemented by reference TRBV7-9 and TRBJ1-5, the full variable domain reads DTGVSQNPRHKITKRGQNVTFRCDPISEHNRLYWYRQTLGQGPEFLTYFQNEAQLEKSRLLSDRFSAERPKGSFSTLEIQRTEQGDSAMYLCASSSREGQPQHFGDGTRLSIL.

This clonotype was found a few times. The CDR3 is CSAGAGTGNSPLHF. The CDR3 DNA follows: TGCAGTGCTGGGGCCGGGACAGGGAATTCACCCCTCCACTTT. The chain joins TRBV20-1 to TRBJ1-6; 9 bases align to TRBD1. This CDR3 has 14 amino acids. Germline V gene sequence: CDR1 DFQATT, CDR2 SNEGSKA (reference sequence). The V and J ends lost 5 bases and 7 bases, in that order; junction bases with no gene match: 6.

In its sample, this clonotype was seen many times. J is TRBJ1-6 and V is TRBV6-1; possibly TRBD1 for D (6 bases). The CDR3 has 14 amino acids. The ends were cut back, 11 bases at V and 0 bases at J, with 11 bases in the middle. Per the germline V gene, CDR1 is MNHNS and CDR2 is SASEGT. CDR3 residues: CAGGATSYNSPLHF. CDR3 nucleotide sequence: TGTGCCGGGGGCGCGACCTCCTATAATTCACCCCTCCACTTT.

The V call is TRBV5-1, the J call TRBJ1-1; D is ambiguous. CDR1 is SGHRS and CDR2 is YFSETQ in the germline V gene. V lost 4 bases, J lost 4 bases, and 14 bases lay in between. The CDR3 is 14 residues long. The CDR3 loop reads CASSPRPAGTEAFF. The CDR3 region has the DNA TGCGCCAGCAGCCCCCGGCCCGCGGGCACTGAAGCTTTCTTT.